This is a list of T cell receptor beta chains from one sample in a study of CD8+CD57+ T cells in acquired aplastic anemia. From the reads, TCRdb called clonotypes with MiXCR, one entry per CDR3 protein. This table has 310,000 or so distinct CDR3 sequences, 45% to 65% appearing once. The sequencing input was sorted CD4+, CD8+, or CD8+CD57+ T cells (not recorded which) from PBMCs. Receptors were obtained from a human donor with aplastic anemia. The CDR3 runs from the conserved cysteine through the conserved F or W. D genes are given only for firm matches. Only part of the rows carry a size: once, few, many, or a class if the clone is expanded.

J	V	D	size	CDR3	DNA
TRBJ2-5	TRBV7-3	TRBD1	-	CASSQDRGQETQYF	TGTGCCAGCAGCCAAGACAGGGGACAAGAGACCCAGTACTTC
TRBJ2-3	TRBV10-1	-	many	CASSRQPQGRTDTQYF	TGCGCCAGCAGTCGTCAGCCCCAAGGCCGCACAGATACGCAGTATTTT
TRBJ2-1	TRBV7-9	TRBD2	-	CASSLEAGGNNEQFF	TGCGCCAGCAGCTTAGAAGCGGGAGGTAACAATGAGCAGTTCTTC
TRBJ2-3	TRBV5-8	TRBD1	many	CASSSLTGSTDTQYF	TGTGCCAGCAGCTCATTGACAGGGAGCACAGATACGCAGTATTTT
TRBJ1-5	TRBV29-1	-	-	CSVGLGANQPQHF	TGCAGCGTTGGTCTGGGGGCGAATCAGCCCCAGCATTTT
TRBJ1-3	TRBV20-1	-	-	CSASRGSGNTIYF	TGCAGTGCCTCCAGGGGCTCTGGAAACACCATATATTTT
TRBJ2-7	TRBV29-1	-	-	CSLTDRTTYEQYF	TGCAGCCTAACAGACAGGACGACCTACGAGCAGTACTTC
TRBJ2-7	TRBV7-9	-	-	CASSFGQYEQYF	TGTGCCAGCAGCTTCGGGCAATACGAGCAGTACTTC
TRBJ2-7	TRBV4-1	-	few	CASSQGPRGDGGLGEQYF	TGCGCCAGCAGCCAAGGTCCTCGGGGCGACGGAGGCTTAGGCGAGCAGTACTTC
TRBJ2-2	TRBV7-9	TRBD1	-	CASQGAGTGELFF	TGTGCCAGCCAGGGGGCAGGCACCGGGGAGCTGTTTTTT
TRBJ2-5	TRBV10-3	-	-	CAIGLEETQYF	TGTGCCATCGGCCTAGAGGAGACCCAGTACTTC
TRBJ2-6	TRBV19	TRBD1	-	CASLQGASGANVLTF	TGTGCCAGCCTCCAGGGGGCCTCTGGGGCCAACGTCCTGACTTTC
TRBJ2-5	TRBV19	-	many	CAISGGETQYF	TGTGCCATATCAGGGGGGGAGACCCAGTACTTC
TRBJ2-3	TRBV7-6	-	-	CASSHPLVADTQYF	TGTGCCAGCAGCCACCCACTAGTCGCAGATACGCAGTATTTT
TRBJ1-1	TRBV29-1	-	-	CSALRTISNTEAFF	TGCAGCGCATTGCGGACTATATCGAACACTGAAGCTTTCTTT
TRBJ1-5	TRBV24-1	-	-	CATSGPGFGNQPQHF	TGTGCCACCAGTGGCCCGGGTTTCGGCAATCAGCCCCAGCATTTT
TRBJ2-5	TRBV7-3	TRBD2	-	CASSSGGRGETQYF	TGTGCCAGCAGTTCGGGGGGAAGGGGAGAGACCCAGTACTTC
TRBJ2-7	TRBV19	-	few	CASTPGDRQSYEQYF	TGTGCCAGTACTCCGGGTGACAGACAATCCTACGAGCAGTACTTC
TRBJ2-3	TRBV6-4	TRBD1	few	CASSETGGGTDTQYF	TGTGCCAGCAGTGAGACAGGGGGCGGCACAGATACGCAGTATTTT
TRBJ1-1	TRBV29-1	TRBD1	many	CSVRTGGARTEAFF	TGCAGCGTTCGAACAGGGGGCGCGAGGACTGAAGCTTTCTTT
TRBJ1-6	TRBV3-1	-	many	CASSPTGNSPLHF	TGTGCCAGCAGCCCTACAGGGAATTCACCCCTCCACTTT
TRBJ2-5	TRBV20-1	-	-	CSAKPLGQNQETQYF	TGCAGTGCTAAACCGCTCGGACAAAACCAAGAGACCCAGTACTTC
TRBJ2-5	TRBV7-2	-	-	CASSREFRETQYF	TGTGCCAGCAGTCGGGAGTTCCGAGAGACCCAGTACTTC
TRBJ1-5	TRBV2	-	-	CASSENGNYQPQHF	TGTGCCAGCAGTGAAAACGGAAACTATCAGCCCCAGCATTTT
TRBJ2-5	TRBV2	-	-	CASSEEGETQYF	TGTGCCAGCAGTGAAGAAGGAGAGACCCAGTACTTC
TRBJ2-3	TRBV7-8	-	-	CASSRYLAGATDTQYF	TGTGCCAGCAGCCGATATTTGGCGGGGGCTACAGATACGCAGTATTTT
TRBJ2-3	TRBV29-1	-	few	CSAPLGRGTTDTQYF	TGCAGCGCCCCCCTGGGTCGGGGTACCACAGATACGCAGTATTTT
TRBJ1-4	TRBV5-1	-	-	CASSPDRLSEKLFF	TGCGCCAGCAGCCCGGACCGCCTGAGTGAAAAACTGTTTTTT
TRBJ2-1	TRBV19	TRBD2	few	CASSKTGTSGADEQFF	TGTGCCAGTAGCAAGACCGGGACTAGCGGGGCAGATGAGCAGTTCTTC
TRBJ1-5	TRBV19	-	-	CATRRVYSNQPQHF	TGTGCCACCAGGAGGGTGTATAGCAATCAGCCCCAGCATTTT
TRBJ1-6	TRBV2	-	-	CATPGTENSPLHF	TGTGCCACCCCCGGGACGGAAAATTCACCCCTCCACTTT
TRBJ1-2	TRBV20-1	TRBD1	-	CSARKQGAHGYTF	TGCAGTGCTAGAAAACAGGGGGCACACGGCTACACCTTC
TRBJ1-1	TRBV20-1	-	-	CSARSGALPEAFF	TGCAGTGCTAGATCGGGGGCGCTTCCTGAAGCTTTCTTT
TRBJ1-5	TRBV2	-	-	CASSGATGSDQPQHF	TGTGCCAGCAGCGGGGCGACAGGATCGGATCAGCCCCAGCATTTT
TRBJ1-1	TRBV19	TRBD1	many	CASSISGGRTEAFF	TGTGCCAGTAGTATCTCAGGGGGCCGGACTGAAGCTTTCTTT
TRBJ2-3	TRBV4-2	TRBD1	-	CASSSRTGFGDTDTQYF	TGTGCCAGCAGCTCGCGGACAGGGTTTGGCGACACAGATACGCAGTATTTT
TRBJ2-1	TRBV5-6	TRBD2	many	CASSLVKFGRASYNEQFF	TGTGCCAGCAGCTTGGTGAAATTCGGGAGGGCCTCATACAATGAGCAGTTCTTC
TRBJ1-3	TRBV29-1	-	-	CSVEAGPTIYF	TGCAGCGTTGAAGCAGGTCCCACCATATATTTT
TRBJ2-2	TRBV5-1	TRBD1	many	CASSLDRGTGGELFF	TGCGCCAGCAGTCTGGACAGGGGGACAGGCGGGGAGCTGTTTTTT
TRBJ2-7	TRBV20-1	-	-	CSARIGVSYEQYF	TGCAGTGCTAGAATCGGGGTCTCCTACGAGCAGTACTTC
TRBJ2-1	TRBV6-7	TRBD1	many	CASRDRGPPARSYNEQFF	TGTGCCAGCCGGGACAGGGGGCCCCCAGCCCGCTCCTACAATGAGCAGTTCTTC
TRBJ2-7	TRBV19	-	once	CASSLTGF	TGTGCCAGTAGCTTGACAGGATTC
TRBJ2-1	TRBV7-9	-	-	CASSLPQGEQFF	TGTGCCAGCAGCTTACCCCAGGGGGAGCAGTTCTTC
TRBJ1-2	TRBV7-9	-	-	CASSLRGQYNYGYTF	TGTGCCAGCAGCCTCCGAGGACAGTATAACTATGGCTACACCTTC
TRBJ2-1	TRBV7-3	-	many	CASKGGPGVYNEQFF	TGTGCCAGCAAGGGGGGGCCCGGGGTATACAATGAGCAGTTCTTC
TRBJ1-4	TRBV5-1	-	-	CASSWISPTNEKLFF	TGCGCCAGCAGCTGGATATCCCCGACTAATGAAAAACTGTTTTTT
TRBJ2-7	TRBV6-1	-	few	CASSEFGSYEQYF	TGTGCCAGCAGTGAATTCGGTTCCTACGAGCAGTACTTC
TRBJ2-5	TRBV5-1	TRBD2	-	CASSSRTSGRAETQYF	TGCGCCAGCAGCTCCCGGACTAGCGGGAGGGCCGAGACCCAGTACTTC
TRBJ2-3	TRBV5-1	TRBD2	-	CASTLTSGGTDTQYF	TGCGCCAGTACCTTAACTAGCGGGGGAACAGATACGCAGTATTTT
TRBJ2-7	TRBV12-3/TRBV12-4	-	-	CASSLRQTYEQYF	TGTGCCAGCAGTCTGCGACAGACCTACGAGCAGTACTTC
TRBJ1-2	TRBV6-5	-	many	CASRRLGLNYGYTF	TGTGCCAGCAGGCGTCTCGGATTAAACTATGGCTACACCTTC
TRBJ1-6	TRBV10-2	-	-	CASSDRNNSPLHF	TGCGCCAGCAGTGACAGAAATAATTCACCCCTCCACTTT
TRBJ2-7	TRBV29-1	-	-	CSVATAASSYEQYF	TGCAGCGTCGCTACAGCCGCCTCTTCATACGAGCAGTACTTC
TRBJ1-2	TRBV10-3	-	-	CAIEGRITGQYYGYTF	TGTGCCATCGAGGGCAGGATTACAGGACAGTATTATGGCTACACCTTC
TRBJ2-7	TRBV7-8	TRBD1	few	CASSLSGQAGEQYF	TGTGCCAGCAGCTTAAGCGGACAGGCGGGCGAGCAGTACTTC
TRBJ2-1	TRBV2	-	-	CASSGDRRSYNEQFF	TGTGCCAGCAGCGGGGACCGCCGCTCCTACAATGAGCAGTTCTTC
TRBJ1-2	TRBV5-1	-	-	CASTRGSGRWGGYTF	TGCGCCAGCACCCGGGGCAGCGGGAGGTGGGGTGGCTACACCTTC
TRBJ1-6	TRBV5-1	-	few	CASSLARDGEYNSPLHF	TGCGCCAGCAGCTTGGCCCGGGACGGGGAATATAATTCACCCCTCCACTTT
TRBJ2-7	TRBV20-1	-	-	CSASPSEPGTSYEQYF	TGCAGTGCTAGCCCTTCTGAACCCGGGACATCCTACGAGCAGTACTTC